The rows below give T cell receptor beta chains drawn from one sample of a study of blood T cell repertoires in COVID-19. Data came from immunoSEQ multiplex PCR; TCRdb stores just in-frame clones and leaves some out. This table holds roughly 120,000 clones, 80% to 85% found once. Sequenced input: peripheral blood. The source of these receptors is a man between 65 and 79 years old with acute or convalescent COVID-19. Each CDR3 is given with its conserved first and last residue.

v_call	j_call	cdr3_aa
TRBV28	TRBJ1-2	CASTPAGAAYGYTF
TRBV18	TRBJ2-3	CASSPDSGIPDTQYF
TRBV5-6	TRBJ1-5	CASSLGQNSNQPQHF
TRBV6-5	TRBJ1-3	CASSGRVSGNTIYF
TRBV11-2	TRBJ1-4	CASTLLQGSNEKLFF
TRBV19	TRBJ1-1	CASSKGELLNTEAFF
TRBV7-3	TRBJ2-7	CASSPTGTSYEQYF
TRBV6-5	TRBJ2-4	CASSFDRGRGNIQYF
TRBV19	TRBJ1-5	CASSIVGAENQPQHF
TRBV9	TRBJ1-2	CASSEGENYGYTF
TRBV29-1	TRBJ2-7	CSAETASGRTYEQYF
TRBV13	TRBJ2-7	CASSISGRAGEQYF
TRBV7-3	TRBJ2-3	CASSPQHSTDTQYF
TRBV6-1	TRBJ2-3	CASSEGNPGGTQYF
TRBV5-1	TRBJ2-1	CASSYPTDEQFF
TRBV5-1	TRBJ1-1	CASSLYGGANTEAFF
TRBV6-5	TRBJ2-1	CASRVFASSYNEQFF
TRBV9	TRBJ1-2	CASSVEDRGNYGYTF
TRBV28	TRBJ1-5	CASSRDIDQPQHF
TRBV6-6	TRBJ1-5	CASSQGSYSNQPQHF
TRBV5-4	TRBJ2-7	CASSLRTGGDEQYF
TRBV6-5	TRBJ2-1	CASSPRDRGNEQFF
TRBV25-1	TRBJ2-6	CASGGANVLTF
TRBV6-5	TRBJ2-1	CASSRGQVRHNEQFF
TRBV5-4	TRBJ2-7	CASSYRQGAYEQYF
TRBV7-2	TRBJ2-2	CASSLGQTGTGELFF
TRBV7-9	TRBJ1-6	CASSLTVQGSPLHF
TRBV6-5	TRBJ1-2	CASSYSGTGKGYTF
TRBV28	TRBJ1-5	CASTLGGVSSNQPQHF
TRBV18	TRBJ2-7	CASSPGTGYGEQYF
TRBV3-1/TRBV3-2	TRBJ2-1	CASSQGLGVRGSYNEQFF
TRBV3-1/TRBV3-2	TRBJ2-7	CASSLRGEQYF
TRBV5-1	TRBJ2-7	CASSLATQGVREQYF
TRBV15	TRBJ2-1	CATSAYRLAEDNEQFF
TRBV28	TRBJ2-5	CASSFVQGPQETQYF
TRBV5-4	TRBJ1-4	CASSLGGAVTEKLFF